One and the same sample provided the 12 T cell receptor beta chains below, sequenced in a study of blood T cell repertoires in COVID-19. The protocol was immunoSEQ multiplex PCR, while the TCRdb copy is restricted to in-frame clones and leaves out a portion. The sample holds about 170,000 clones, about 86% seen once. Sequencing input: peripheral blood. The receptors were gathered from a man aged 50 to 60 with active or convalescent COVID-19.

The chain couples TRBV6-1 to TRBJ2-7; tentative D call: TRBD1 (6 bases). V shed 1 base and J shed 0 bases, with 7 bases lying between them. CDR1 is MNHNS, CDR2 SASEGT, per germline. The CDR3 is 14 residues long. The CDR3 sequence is CASSEDRDSYEQYF. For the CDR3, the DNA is TGTGCCAGCAGTGAAGACAGGGACTCCTACGAGCAGTACTTC.

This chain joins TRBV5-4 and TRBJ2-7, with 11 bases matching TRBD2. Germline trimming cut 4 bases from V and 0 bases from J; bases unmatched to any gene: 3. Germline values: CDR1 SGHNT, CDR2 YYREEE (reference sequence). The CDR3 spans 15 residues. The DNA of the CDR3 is TGTGCCAGCAGCCCTAGCGGGAGGAGCTCCTACGAGCAGTACTTC. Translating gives CASSPSGRSSYEQYF.

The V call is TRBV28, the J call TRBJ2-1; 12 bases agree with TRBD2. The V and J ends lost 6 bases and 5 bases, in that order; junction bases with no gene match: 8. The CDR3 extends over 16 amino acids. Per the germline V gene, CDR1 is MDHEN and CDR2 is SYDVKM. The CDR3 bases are TGTGCCAGCAGCCCACTGGGACTAGCGGGCGACAATGAGCAGTTCTTC. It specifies CASSPLGLAGDNEQFF.

The DNA for the CDR3 is TGTGCCAGCAGCTTGGATGTAGGGGGCGACCCGACCGCCGGGGAGCTGTTTTTT. It encodes CASSLDVGGDPTAGELFF. The V and J genes are TRBV5-4 and TRBJ2-2, with TRBD1 identical over 7 bases. V shed 0 bases and J 6 bases; nucleotides not matched to a gene: 14. The germline gives CDR1 SGHNT, CDR2 YYREEE (reference sequence). The CDR3 totals 18 residues.

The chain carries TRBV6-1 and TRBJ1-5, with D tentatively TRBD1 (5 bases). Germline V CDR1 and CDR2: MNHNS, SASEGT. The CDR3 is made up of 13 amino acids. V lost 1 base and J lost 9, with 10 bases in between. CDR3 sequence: CASSEVGGTPQHF. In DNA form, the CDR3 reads TGTGCCAGCAGTGAAGTCGGGGGTACGCCCCAGCATTTT.

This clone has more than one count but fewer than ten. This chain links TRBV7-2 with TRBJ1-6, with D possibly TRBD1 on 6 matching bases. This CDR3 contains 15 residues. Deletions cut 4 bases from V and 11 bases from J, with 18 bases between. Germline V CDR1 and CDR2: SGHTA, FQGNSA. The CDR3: CASSSLGQSSAPLHF. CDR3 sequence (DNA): TGTGCCAGCAGCTCTCTCGGACAGAGCAGTGCACCCCTCCACTTT.

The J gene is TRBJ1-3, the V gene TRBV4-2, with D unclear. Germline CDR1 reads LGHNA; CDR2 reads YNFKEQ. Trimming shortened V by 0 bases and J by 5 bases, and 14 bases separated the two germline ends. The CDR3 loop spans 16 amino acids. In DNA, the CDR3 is TGTGCCAGCAGCCAAGATCAGGCAGGCTCGAGAAACACCATATATTTT. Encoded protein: CASSQDQAGSRNTIYF.

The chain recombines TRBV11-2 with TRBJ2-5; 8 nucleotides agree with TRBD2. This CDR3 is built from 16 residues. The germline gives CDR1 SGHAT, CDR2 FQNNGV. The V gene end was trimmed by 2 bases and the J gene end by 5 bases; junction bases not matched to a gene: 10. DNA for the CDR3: TGTGCCAGCAGCTTAAATATAGGCGGGAGGTACGAGACCCAGTACTTC. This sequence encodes CASSLNIGGRYETQYF. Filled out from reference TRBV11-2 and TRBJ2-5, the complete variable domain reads EAGVAQSPRYKIIEKRQSVAFWCNPISGHATLYWYQQILGQGPKLLIQFQNNGVVDDSQLPKDRFSAERLKGVDSTLKIQPAKLEDSAVYLCASSLNIGGRYETQYFGPGTRLLVL.

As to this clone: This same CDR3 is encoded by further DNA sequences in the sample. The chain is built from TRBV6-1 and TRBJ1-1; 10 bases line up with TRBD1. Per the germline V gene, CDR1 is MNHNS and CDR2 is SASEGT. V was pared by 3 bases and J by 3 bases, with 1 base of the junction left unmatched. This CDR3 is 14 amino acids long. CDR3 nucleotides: TGTGCCAGCAGTGAGGACAGGGGGTACACTGAAGCTTTCTTT. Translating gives CASSEDRGYTEAFF.

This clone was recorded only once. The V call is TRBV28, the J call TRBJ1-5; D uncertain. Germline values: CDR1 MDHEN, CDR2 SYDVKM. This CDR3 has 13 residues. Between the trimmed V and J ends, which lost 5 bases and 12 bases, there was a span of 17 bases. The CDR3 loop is CASSRPASALQHF. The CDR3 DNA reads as TGTGCCAGCAGTAGGCCTGCAAGCGCCCTCCAGCATTTT.

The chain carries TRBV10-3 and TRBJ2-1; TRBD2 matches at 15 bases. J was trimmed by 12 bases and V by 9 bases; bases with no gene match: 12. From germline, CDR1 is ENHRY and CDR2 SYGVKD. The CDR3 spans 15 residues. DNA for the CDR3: TGTGCCATTTCTCCGGGACTAGCGGGGGGAAGTGGGCAGTTCTTC. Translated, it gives CAISPGLAGGSGQFF.

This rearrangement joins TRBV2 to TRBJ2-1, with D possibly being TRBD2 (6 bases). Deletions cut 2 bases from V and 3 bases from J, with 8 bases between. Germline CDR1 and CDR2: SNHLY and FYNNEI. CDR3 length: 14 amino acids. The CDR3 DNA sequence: TGTGCCAGCAGTGAATCGGGGGACTACAATGAGCAGTTCTTC. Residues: CASSESGDYNEQFF.